These T cell receptor beta chains were read from a single sample in a study of T cell changes during pregnancy in multiple sclerosis. Repertoires were generated with immunoSEQ multiplex PCR, while TCRdb's copy carries only in-frame clones and drops some. Among tens of thousands of clones listed, around 88% were seen once. The input for sequencing was CD4+ T cells from peripheral blood mononuclear cells, taken in the first trimester of pregnancy. The receptor source for this set is a female donor in good health, enrolled as a control in a pregnancy study. The CDR3 runs from the conserved cysteine through the conserved F or W.

v_gene,CDR3aa
TRBV5-1,CASSLAGSGMNTEAFF
TRBV9,CASSVEGSGGLGDQFF
TRBV27,CASGDRGHEAFF
TRBV11-2,CASSTGTGGGETQYF
TRBV6-6,CASSYSPGQNYGYTF
TRBV19,CASTFGTSSGNTIYF
TRBV6-5,CASSYSVPGLNQPQHF
TRBV5-6,CASSPLDIQTGELFF
TRBV12-5,CASGLVNASSYNSPLHF
TRBV30,CAWGTGTSAFNEQFF
TRBV6-6,CASNGQLRKSDVPLHF
TRBV7-9,CASSPQRGRQETQYF
TRBV5-4,CASSPGLAYEQYF
TRBV5-5,CASSLGQGRYEQYF
TRBV5-1,CASRQKVGQGPTVAGELFF
TRBV11-2,CASSFRGLGNTEAFF
TRBV7-2,CASSFDRDTEAFF
TRBV4-3,CASSQEIRQGYQPQHF
TRBV7-9,CASSLALAGYEQYF
TRBV19,CASSTTGVVGGYTF
TRBV7-9,CASSLDNPDTQYF
TRBV19,CASSIVSVNYEQYF
TRBV30,CAWSTGMNTEAFF
TRBV12-5,CASGLQLGRPATNEKLFF
TRBV5-6,CASSPPQKSTDTQYF
TRBV27,CASSLGTGKGKSNQPQHF
TRBV4-2,CASSQDLRRGGRAEQFF
TRBV4-2,CASSQDFSGGGADTQYF
TRBV7-3,CASGPNVYNEQFF
TRBV6-1,CASSEEGRGPQNEQFF
TRBV5-1,CASSLGQGTHEQYF
TRBV7-3,CASSSTGGQPQHF
TRBV5-8,CASSSTGNVDTEAFF
TRBV10-3,CAISSDRNSNQPQHF
TRBV7-9,CASSPQSQAGGFNEQYF
TRBV30,CAWGTSGNTIYF
TRBV4-3,CASSQVGLAGGDTQYF
TRBV6-5,CASTLPGGTEAFF
TRBV5-8,CASSWGQSRYSNQPQHF
TRBV27,CASSISGGYGYTF
TRBV5-1,CASSAPPGTTNTGELFF